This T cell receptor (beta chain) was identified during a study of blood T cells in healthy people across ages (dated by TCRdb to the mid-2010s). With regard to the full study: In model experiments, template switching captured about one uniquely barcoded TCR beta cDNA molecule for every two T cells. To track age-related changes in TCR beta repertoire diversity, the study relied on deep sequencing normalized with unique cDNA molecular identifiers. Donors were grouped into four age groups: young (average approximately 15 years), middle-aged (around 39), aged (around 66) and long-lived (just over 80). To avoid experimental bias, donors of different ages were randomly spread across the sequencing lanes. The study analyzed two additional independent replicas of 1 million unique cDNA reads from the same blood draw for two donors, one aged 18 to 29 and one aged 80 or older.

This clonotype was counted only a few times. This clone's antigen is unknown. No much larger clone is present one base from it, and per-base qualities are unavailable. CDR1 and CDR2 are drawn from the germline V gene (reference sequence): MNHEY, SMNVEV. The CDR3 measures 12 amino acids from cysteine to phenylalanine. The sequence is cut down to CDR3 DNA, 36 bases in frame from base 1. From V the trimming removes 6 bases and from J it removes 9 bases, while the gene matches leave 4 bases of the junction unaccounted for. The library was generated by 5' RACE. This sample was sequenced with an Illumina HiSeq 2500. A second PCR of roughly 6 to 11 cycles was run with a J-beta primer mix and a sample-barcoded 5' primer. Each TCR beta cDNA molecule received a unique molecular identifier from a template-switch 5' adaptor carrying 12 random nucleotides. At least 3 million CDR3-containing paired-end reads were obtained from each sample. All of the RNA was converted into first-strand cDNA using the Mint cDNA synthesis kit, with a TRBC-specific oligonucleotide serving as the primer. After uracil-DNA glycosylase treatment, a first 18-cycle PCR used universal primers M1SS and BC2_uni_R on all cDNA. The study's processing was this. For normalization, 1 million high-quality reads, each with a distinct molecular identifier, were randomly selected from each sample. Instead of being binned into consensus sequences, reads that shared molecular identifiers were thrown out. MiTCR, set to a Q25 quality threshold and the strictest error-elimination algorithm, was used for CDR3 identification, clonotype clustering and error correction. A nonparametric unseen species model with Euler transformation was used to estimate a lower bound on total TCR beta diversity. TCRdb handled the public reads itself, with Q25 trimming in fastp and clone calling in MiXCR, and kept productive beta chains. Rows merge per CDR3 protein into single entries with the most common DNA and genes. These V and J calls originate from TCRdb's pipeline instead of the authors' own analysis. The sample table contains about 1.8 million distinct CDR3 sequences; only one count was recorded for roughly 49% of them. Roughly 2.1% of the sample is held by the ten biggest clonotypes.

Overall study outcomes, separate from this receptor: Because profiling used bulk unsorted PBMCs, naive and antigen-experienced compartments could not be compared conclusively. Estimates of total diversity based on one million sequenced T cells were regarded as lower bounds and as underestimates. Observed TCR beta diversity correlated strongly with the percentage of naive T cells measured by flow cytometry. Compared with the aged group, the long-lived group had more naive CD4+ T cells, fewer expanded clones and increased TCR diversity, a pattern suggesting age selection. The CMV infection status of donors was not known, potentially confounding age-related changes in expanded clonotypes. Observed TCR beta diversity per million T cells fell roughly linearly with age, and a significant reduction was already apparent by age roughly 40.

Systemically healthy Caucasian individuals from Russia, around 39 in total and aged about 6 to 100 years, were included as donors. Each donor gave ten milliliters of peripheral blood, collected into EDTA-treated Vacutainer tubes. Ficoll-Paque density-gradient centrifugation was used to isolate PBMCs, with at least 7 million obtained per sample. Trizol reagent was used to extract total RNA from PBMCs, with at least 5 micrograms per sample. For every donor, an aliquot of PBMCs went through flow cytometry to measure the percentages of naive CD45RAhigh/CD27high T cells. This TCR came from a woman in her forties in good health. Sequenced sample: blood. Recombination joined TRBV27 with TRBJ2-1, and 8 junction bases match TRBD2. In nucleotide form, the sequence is TGTGCCAGCAGGTCGGGGGGGGGTGAGCAGTTCTTC. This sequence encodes CASRSGGGEQFF.